This T cell receptor beta chain was sequenced for a study of T cell repertoires in cytomegalovirus infection. The study, taken as a whole, reports: Clonotypes of TCR beta that were HLA-C-restricted and CMV-specific dominated the ex vivo response.

In regard to this clonotype: What it binds is not known.

One entry per CDR3 protein, called by TCRdb with MiXCR from the reads. The data show some 900,000 distinct CDR3 sequences, with approximately 29% seen just once and around 11% held by the top ten. The CDR3 consists of 11 residues. V gave up 7 bases and J gave up 14 bases; unmatched junction bases: 8. Germline V lookup: CDR1 LNHDA, CDR2 SQIVND (reference sequence). Sequenced material: cultured CD8+ T cells from PBMCs, taken from culture after CMV antigen stimulation. The TCR comes from a human donor in good health (CMV status not recorded). Some clones in this sample may be carry-over from other donors' samples. The V and J genes are TRBV19 and TRBJ2-1; 7 bases are shared with TRBD1. DNA for the CDR3: TGTGCCAGTACCCCGGGACAGTCAAAGTTCTTC. Its translation: CASTPGQSKFF.